This T cell receptor (beta chain) is drawn from a study of T cell clonotyping in hematopoietic cell transplantation. Study-level results: Recipient TCR diversity dropped after transplant; expanded clonotypes rose from day 30 to 180. No sorting was done, leaving CD4 and CD8 contributions mixed. At the given depth, recipient repertoires were over 95% de novo clonotypes.

Blood collection times were about day -28 and days 30, 100, 180 posttransplant. Of note for this clone: Its antigen is not identified.

V lost 7 bases, J lost 0 bases, and 12 bases lay in between. CDR3 length equals 13 residues. CDR1 is SQVTM and CDR2 is ANQGSEA in the germline V gene. Sequenced by immunoSEQ multiplex PCR; TCRdb stores in-frame clones only, minus some. The data contain roughly 10,000 clones, 89% of them singletons. This clonotype was obtained from a male patient over 55 who had an allogeneic stem cell transplant from an unrelated donor, so the T cells may come from the graft donor. Some clones in this sample may be carry-over from other donors' samples. The chain uses TRBV29-1 and TRBJ1-2; perhaps TRBD1 as D (6 bases). This sample comprised PBMCs, obtained 180 days after allogeneic stem cell transplant. The CDR3 sequence is CSGLTGTNYGYTF. As DNA, the CDR3 is TGCAGCGGTTTGACAGGAACTAACTATGGCTACACCTTC.